This T cell receptor beta chain stems from a study of graft-versus-host responses after intestinal transplantation. Study outcomes and limitations: Circulating GvH clones peaking coincided with falling HvG clones soon after transplant. In patients with graft-donor T cell macrochimerism, allograft graft-versus-host to host-versus-graft clonal ratios were high.

Using immunoSEQ multiplex PCR, the repertoire was profiled, and TCRdb retains in-frame clones only, with some absent. Among several thousand clones listed, more than 65% were seen once. The starting material, graft tissue, was processed to release intraepithelial and lamina propria lymphocytes. This clone was found once. What it binds is not known. V was clipped by 0 bases and J by 1 base, with 4 bases between them. Looked up from germline, CDR1 is MGHRA and CDR2 is YSYEKL. The CDR3 covers 15 residues. The J gene is TRBJ2-6, the V gene TRBV4-1; D is undetermined. Specimen: ileum tissue, collected roughly 240 days after intestinal transplantation. The source of this sequence is a human patient who received an intestinal transplant, so some T cells may come from the graft donor. CDR3 in amino acids: CASSQDRSGANVLTF. The CDR3 nucleotides are TGCGCCAGCAGCCAAGACAGATCTGGGGCCAACGTCCTGACTTTC.